The source of this T cell receptor (beta chain) is a study of shared T cell receptors in the human thymus. The CDR3 sequence is 16 residues long. After removal of 4 bases from V and 5 bases from J, the junction contained 11 bases not matched to a gene. CDR1 is SGDLS, CDR2 YYNGEE, per germline. Here immunoSEQ multiplex PCR was the method, and the copy in TCRdb shows in-frame clones only, minus some. The sample lists hundreds of thousands of clones, around 87% occurring once. The sample was also linked to a second study, of human thymus T cells.

This clonotype originated in a boy less than two years old with a congenital heart defect. Sequenced input: thymocytes. The chain employs TRBV9 and TRBJ2-5; 10 nucleotides agree with TRBD2. CDR3: CASSQGLAGETETQYF. For the CDR3, the DNA is TGTGCCAGCAGCCAAGGGCTAGCGGGGGAGACGGAGACCCAGTACTTC.